This TCR beta chain was observed in a study of CD8 T cells in Susac syndrome. Random hexamers were used to reverse transcribe an amount of roughly 0.5 to 1 ug RNA. TCRdb passed the immunoSEQ multiplex PCR reads through MiXCR, listing each CDR3 protein once. The sample shows 55,000 to 70,000 distinct CDR3 sequences, over 90% of them seen only once. The V gene's germline CDR1 is SQVTM and CDR2 ANQGSEA. The CDR3 contains 17 residues. The V gene end was trimmed by 4 bases and the J gene end by 10 bases; junction bases not matched to a gene: 19. The authors sequenced TCR beta from blood CD8+ and CD4+ T cells. Purification of the CD8+ and CD4+ T cells relied on negative isolation, and TEMRA cells underwent FACS enrichment.

Sequencing was done on a sample of CD8+ T cells from PBMCs. The chain carries TRBV29-1 and TRBJ1-4; 9 bases agree with TRBD1. The sequence was obtained from a human donor in good health. CDR3: CSVVHGQPGQGKRKLFF. CDR3 in DNA: TGCAGCGTTGTTCACGGACAACCGGGACAGGGCAAGCGAAAACTGTTTTTT.